These 28 T cell receptor beta chains were sequenced from one sample in a study of cytomegalovirus exposure and HLA in healthy donors (dated by TCRdb to about 2017). Receptors were amplified or captured by the immunoSEQ multiplex PCR assay. For the multiplex PCR, a mixture combining 60 forward primers for TCR Vbeta segments and 13 reverse primers for TCR Jbeta segments was used. Held by TCRdb, this immuneACCESS table contains in-frame sequences only and omits some clones. Under half of the omission traces to an unresolved V gene where checked; the cause of the rest is unknown. The sample table lists more than 95,000 clones, roughly 80% of them with a count of one. The ten biggest clones cover 4% to 5% of the sample. Sequencing was done on a sample of PBMCs. The receptors derive from a man in his forties or fifties in good health and CMV-seropositive.

The chain is built from TRBV9 and TRBJ1-5; tentative D call: TRBD1 (5 bases). Per the germline V gene, CDR1 is SGDLS and CDR2 is YYNGEE. The CDR3 is 13 amino acids. V was trimmed by 4 bases and J by 7 bases, leaving 12 bases between them. The CDR3, as DNA: TGTGCCAGCAGCCCGCCAAGGGGCCAGCCCCAGCATTTT. Its protein product is CASSPPRGQPQHF.

The rearrangement joins TRBV7-8 to TRBJ1-1; no clear D gene. With 2 bases removed from V and 0 bases from J, the gap between germline ends came to 10 bases. The CDR3 covers 15 residues. Looked up from germline, CDR1 is SGHVS and CDR2 is FQNEAQ. CDR3 in DNA: TGTGCCAGCAGCTTAAAGTACACCTTGAACACTGAAGCTTTCTTT. It translates to CASSLKYTLNTEAFF.

The rearrangement links TRBV5-1 to TRBJ1-4; 7 bases are a match to TRBD1. This CDR3 has 15 residues. The germline CDR1 and CDR2 sequences are SGHRS and YFSETQ. The ends lost 3 bases at V and 3 bases at J; junction bases unmatched: 5. CDR3 DNA: TGCGCCAGCAGCTCGCAGGGGGAACCTAATGAAAAACTGTTTTTT. It encodes CASSSQGEPNEKLFF.

The gene calls are TRBV19 and TRBJ1-5; maybe TRBD1 (5 bases). CDR1 and CDR2 from the germline V gene are LNHDA and SQIVND (reference sequence). This CDR3 region has 13 residues. V shed 4 bases and J shed 7 bases, with 11 bases lying between them. CDR3 nucleotides: TGTGCCAGTAGTAATGACAGAGGCCAGCCCCAGCATTTT. Its protein is CASSNDRGQPQHF.

The rearrangement joins TRBV19 to TRBJ2-3; 8 bases fit TRBD2. Trimming took 8 bases from V and 8 from J; bases not matched to a gene: 3. This CDR3 has 11 amino acids. Germline CDR1 is LNHDA and CDR2 is SQIVND (reference sequence). Written as DNA, the CDR3 is TGTGCCAGTCGCGGGGGGCGTACGCAGTATTTT. The encoded protein is CASRGGRTQYF. The complete variable domain, with remaining parts taken from reference TRBV19 and TRBJ2-3, reads DGGITQSPKYLFRKEGQNVTLSCEQNLNHDAMYWYRQDPGQGLRLIYYSQIVNDFQKGDIAEGYSVSREKKESFPLTVTSAQKNPTAFYLCASRGGRTQYFGPGTRLTVL.

This chain joins TRBV10-3 and TRBJ1-2; D gene ambiguous. V dropped 2 bases and J dropped 11 bases, with 6 bases sitting between them. CDR1 is ENHRY, CDR2 SYGVKD, per germline. CDR3 length equals 10 residues. CDR3 sequence reads: CAISEESYTF. The CDR3 DNA sequence: TGTGCCATCAGTGAGGAGAGTTACACCTTC.

The chain uses TRBV30 and TRBJ1-3; the match to TRBD1 covers 10 bases. CDR1 is GTSNPN and CDR2 is SVGIG in the germline V gene (reference sequence). Trimming removed 1 base from V and 2 bases from J; junction bases left unmatched: 14. There are 19 residues in the CDR3. The CDR3 reads CAWSAGQGVFRFTGNTIYF. CDR3 bases: TGTGCCTGGAGTGCAGGACAGGGGGTTTTTCGGTTTACTGGAAACACCATATATTTT.

The chain couples TRBV19 to TRBJ1-4; possibly TRBD1 for D (5 bases). CDR3 length: 14 residues. CDR1 LNHDA and CDR2 SQIVND come from the germline V gene (reference sequence). The V end was cut by 3 bases, the J end by 4 bases, with 9 bases between. DNA for the CDR3: TGTGCCAGTAGTATGGGACTGCTTAATGAAAAACTGTTTTTT. It translates to CASSMGLLNEKLFF.

The V gene is TRBV6-1, the J gene TRBJ2-7, with 9 nucleotides matching TRBD1. CDR1 and CDR2 (germline): MNHNS, SASEGT. The CDR3 has 16 amino acids. J gave up 1 base and V 1 base, and 5 bases lay outside the gene matches. The chain's CDR3 is CASSEGRQGVSYEQYF. DNA for the CDR3: TGTGCCAGCAGTGAAGGGAGACAGGGGGTTTCCTACGAGCAGTACTTC.

The CDR3, as DNA: TGCGCCAGCAGCGAAGGGGCAGGGGTTAACACTGAAGCTTTCTTT. Protein product: CASSEGAGVNTEAFF. This chain uses TRBV5-1 with TRBJ1-1, with D perhaps TRBD1 (6 bases). In germline, CDR1 is SGHRS, CDR2 YFSETQ. There are 15 residues in the CDR3. The V end lost 4 bases, the J end lost 2 bases, and 15 bases lay between the germline ends.

This chain joins TRBV7-2 and TRBJ2-7; D perhaps matches TRBD2 (5 bases). The germline V and J ends were trimmed by 1 base and 3 bases, with 7 bases remaining between them. Germline CDR1 SGHTA, CDR2 FQGNSA. The CDR3 is 13 amino acids. The CDR3 protein is CASSLVEGYEQYF. The CDR3 nucleotides are TGTGCCAGCAGCTTAGTAGAGGGCTACGAGCAGTACTTC. Variable domain in full (rest from reference TRBV7-2 and TRBJ2-7): GAGVSQSPSNKVTEKGKDVELRCDPISGHTALYWYRQSLGQGLEFLIYFQGNSAPDKSGLPSDRFSAERTGGSVSTLTIQRTQQEDSAVYLCASSLVEGYEQYFGPGTRLTVT.

This clone was recorded once. The V and J genes are TRBV15 and TRBJ1-2; D uncertain. Trimming stripped 0 bases from V and 12 bases from J, with 14 bases between. The CDR3 is 13 residues long. The germline V gene has CDR1 LNHNV and CDR2 YYDKDF (reference sequence). CDR3 sequence (DNA): TGTGCCACCAGCAGAGAAAGACTCCCTGGTGACACCTTC. Protein sequence: CATSRERLPGDTF. The whole variable domain, filled in from reference TRBV15 and TRBJ1-2, reads DAMVIQNPRYQVTQFGKPVTLSCSQTLNHNVMYWYQQKSSQAPKLLFHYYDKDFNNEADTPDNFQSRRPNTSFCFLDIRSPGLGDTAMYLCATSRERLPGDTFGSGTRLTVV.

This chain connects TRBV5-4 to TRBJ2-5; D is uncertain. Trimming shortened V by 4 bases and J by 4 bases, and 14 bases separated the two germline ends. The length of the CDR3 is 14 residues. Germline V gene data show CDR1 as SGHNT and CDR2 as YYREEE (reference sequence). CDR3 sequence (DNA): TGTGCCAGCAGCCCCGACTCCCTAAGAGAGACCCAGTACTTC. Protein: CASSPDSLRETQYF.

The CDR3 protein is CASSYSRGSSGNTIYF. The CDR3 region has the DNA TGTGCCAGCAGTTACTCGCGGGGGTCCTCTGGAAACACCATATATTTT. The V call is TRBV6-6, the J call TRBJ1-3; TRBD1 is a possible D gene (5 bases). The CDR3 is 16 residues long. V dropped 0 bases and J dropped 0 bases, with 9 bases sitting between them. Germline values: CDR1 MNHNY, CDR2 SVGAGI (reference sequence).

This clone was observed once. V and J are TRBV27 and TRBJ2-3, with 7 bases fitting TRBD2. The CDR3 contains 14 residues. The V gene end was trimmed by 7 bases and the J gene end by 4 bases; junction bases not matched to a gene: 8. Germline assignment: CDR1 MNHEY and CDR2 SMNVEV (reference sequence). The CDR3 DNA reads as TGTGCCAGCACCCTTATCGGGGGGTCAGATACGCAGTATTTT. This sequence encodes CASTLIGGSDTQYF.

Concerning this clone itself: Relative to the germline gene, one junction end is altered; a read error may explain this. J is TRBJ2-7 and V is TRBV7-9; 13 nucleotides agree with TRBD2. The CDR3 extends over 17 amino acids. Germline V gives CDR1 SEHNR, CDR2 FQNEAQ (reference sequence). CDR3 DNA sequence: TGTACCAGCAGCTCCCGGTCCCGGACTAGCGGGAGCTACGAGCAGTACTTC. Its protein is CTSSSRSRTSGSYEQYF.

CDR3 in amino acids: CASSQDSGGFGNTIYF. In nucleotides, the CDR3 is TGCGCCAGCAGCCAAGATTCGGGAGGGTTTGGAAACACCATATATTTT. This rearrangement joins TRBV4-3 to TRBJ1-3; no reliable D call. With 0 bases removed from V and 3 bases from J, the gap between germline ends came to 12 bases. The CDR3 length is 16 residues. Germline V lookup: CDR1 LGHNA, CDR2 YSLEER.

This clone appeared once. V is TRBV6-1 and J is TRBJ2-5; D unresolved. The J call is in doubt because the DNA end fits TRBJ2-7 better. In germline, CDR1 is MNHNS, CDR2 SASEGT. This CDR3 region has 14 residues. The CDR3 sequence: CASSESPRSYEQYF. The CDR3 bases are TGTGCCAGCAGTGAATCACCGAGGTCCTACGAGCAGTACTTC.

The chain uses TRBV5-6 and TRBJ1-2, with D possibly being TRBD1 (5 bases). V was pared by 0 bases and J by 3 bases, with 12 bases between. Looked up from germline, CDR1 is SGHDT and CDR2 is YYEEEE. The length of the CDR3 is 15 residues. The CDR3 sequence: CASSLGQGGDYGYTF. The CDR3 region has the DNA TGTGCCAGCAGCTTGGGTCAGGGCGGTGACTATGGCTACACCTTC.

The genes are TRBV19 and TRBJ1-4; D ambiguous. The CDR3 has 15 residues. The germline V and J ends were trimmed by 5 bases and 5 bases, with 15 bases remaining between them. Germline V gives CDR1 LNHDA, CDR2 SQIVND (reference sequence). CDR3 nucleotides: TGTGCCAGTAGTTATGGGAGCCGTCGGAATGAAAAACTGTTTTTT. It yields the protein CASSYGSRRNEKLFF.

CDR3 region: CASSLEWGGNTEAFF. CDR3 DNA sequence: TGTGCCAGCAGCTTGGAGTGGGGGGGGAACACTGAAGCTTTCTTT. The rearrangement uses TRBV5-4 and TRBJ1-1, with D maybe TRBD1 (5 bases). Germline CDR1 SGHNT, CDR2 YYREEE (reference sequence). The CDR3 contains 15 residues. Trimming pared 0 bases from V and 1 base from J, leaving 10 bases between.

Only a few counts were recorded for this clone. This chain uses TRBV10-2 with TRBJ1-5; D not resolved. This CDR3 spans 13 amino acids. Germline CDR1 and CDR2: WSHSY and SAAADI. Trimming removed 6 bases from V and 1 base from J, with 7 bases in between. The CDR3 region is CASRPTSNQPQHF. The CDR3 region has the DNA TGCGCCAGCAGGCCAACAAGCAATCAGCCCCAGCATTTT.

This clone was seen a few times. The chain carries TRBV10-3 and TRBJ1-4; 7 bases are shared with TRBD1. CDR1 and CDR2 from the germline V gene are ENHRY and SYGVKD. The J segment lost 8 bases and the V segment lost 9 bases, leaving 12 bases of the junction unmatched. The CDR3 length is 14 residues. The CDR3 is CAIKKQGSKEKLFF. DNA for the CDR3: TGTGCCATAAAAAAACAGGGGTCAAAGGAAAAACTGTTTTTT.

The J gene is TRBJ2-3, the V gene TRBV7-2; TRBD2 might be the D (7 bases). Germline V gene lookup returns CDR1 SGHTA and CDR2 FQGNSA. V dropped 1 base and J dropped 0 bases, with 14 bases sitting between them. This CDR3 has 17 residues. DNA for the CDR3: TGTGCCAGCAGCTTAGTCCCGGGGGGCCCTAGCACAGATACGCAGTATTTT. It is translated as CASSLVPGGPSTDTQYF.

The V call is TRBV5-1, the J call TRBJ1-2; 8 bases line up with TRBD1. CDR1 is SGHRS and CDR2 is YFSETQ in the germline V gene. V shed 4 bases, J shed 8 bases, and the junction held 4 bases outside the gene matches. CDR3 size: 12 residues. The CDR3 region is CASSADREGYTF. As DNA, the CDR3 is TGCGCCAGCAGCGCGGACAGGGAGGGCTACACCTTC.

This sequence joins TRBV10-3 and TRBJ2-2, with 9 bases matching TRBD1. The J segment lost 3 bases and the V segment lost 6 bases, leaving 2 bases of the junction unmatched. CDR3 length equals 14 residues. Germline V gene data show CDR1 as ENHRY and CDR2 as SYGVKD. DNA of the CDR3: TGTGCCATCAGGGGACAGGGCGACACCGGGGAGCTGTTTTTT. Translated: CAIRGQGDTGELFF.

V gene TRBV6-5 combines with J gene TRBJ2-1; 8 bases match TRBD1. From germline, CDR1 is MNHEY and CDR2 SVGAGI. V shed 7 bases, J shed 9 bases, and the junction held 5 bases outside the gene matches. This CDR3 comprises 12 residues. The CDR3 DNA is TGTGCCAGCACCGACAGGGGATCTGAGCAGTTCTTC. Protein: CASTDRGSEQFF.

The rearrangement links TRBV27 to TRBJ2-1; TRBD2 matches 7 bases. The V segment lost 3 bases and the J segment 7 bases; nucleotides outside the gene matches: 15. This CDR3 region has 17 residues. Per the germline V gene, CDR1 is MNHEY and CDR2 is SMNVEV (reference sequence). CDR3 sequence reads: CASSLGRAGRGNNEQFF. In DNA form, the CDR3 reads TGTGCCAGCAGTTTGGGGAGGGCCGGGCGTGGGAATAATGAGCAGTTCTTC.